This TCR beta chain was documented in a study of radiotherapy plus CTLA-4 blockade in lung cancer. Focal radiation was given together with CTLA-4 blockade (ipilimumab) to patients with chemo-refractory metastatic non-small-cell lung cancer. Profiled with immunoSEQ multiplex PCR; TCRdb holds only in-frame clones, not every one. The data contain some 30,000 clones, more than 80% of them singletons. The CDR3 runs 15 residues. Germline V gene data show CDR1 as SQVTM and CDR2 as ANQGSEA. V shed 3 bases and J 4 bases; nucleotides not matched to a gene: 12. This sequence was found in a human donor with non-small cell lung cancer that progressed on radiotherapy plus ipilimumab. The sequences come from peripheral blood, collected from a patient treated with radiotherapy plus ipilimumab. The genes are TRBV29-1 and TRBJ2-7; 7 bases are shared with TRBD2. CDR3 amino acids: CSVEGWEGTEYEQYF. The DNA for the CDR3 is TGCAGCGTTGAGGGGTGGGAGGGGACGGAATACGAGCAGTACTTC.